Below are 29 T cell receptor beta chains sequenced from a single sample in a study of shared clonotypes between healthy human individuals (TCRdb year 2020). The library came from the immunoSEQ multiplex PCR assay. TCRdb stores this immuneACCESS table with in-frame sequences only. Part of the clones is absent; in the studies checked, under half of the shortfall reflects unresolved V genes, and no reason is known for the rest. For this sample the table gives about 500,000 clones, of which approximately 80% were detected only once. The ten largest account for 12% of the sample. Sequences were obtained from PBMCs. Receptor source: a woman aged 40 to 50 in good health. Some clones in this sample may be carry-over from other donors' samples.

The chain has TRBV18 and TRBJ1-3; D call uncertain. Germline V CDR1 and CDR2: KGHSH, LQKENI. This CDR3 has 13 residues. V was cut by 3 bases and J by 4 bases, with 7 bases left in between. CDR3: CASSPREGNTIYF. For the CDR3, the DNA is TGTGCCAGCTCACCGAGAGAAGGAAACACCATATATTTT.

Worth noting for this clone: The sample carries other DNA sequences with the same CDR3. J is TRBJ1-6 and V is TRBV30, with TRBD1 matching over 7 bases. The junction had 7 bases not matched to a gene; V was cut back by 0 bases and J by 11 bases. Germline V gene data show CDR1 as GTSNPN and CDR2 as SVGIG (reference sequence). The CDR3 has 14 residues. DNA for the CDR3: TGTGCCTGGAGTGTACTGGGGCAGGGGGCACCCCTCCACTTT. Protein product: CAWSVLGQGAPLHF.

J is TRBJ2-1 and V is TRBV6-5; 9 nucleotides agree with TRBD2. V lost 5 bases, J lost 7 bases, and 9 bases stayed unmatched. Germline lookup yields CDR1 MNHEY and CDR2 SVGAGI. This CDR3 region has 15 residues. The CDR3 bases are TGTGCCAGCAGTCAGAGGGCTAGCGGGAAGAATGAGCAGTTCTTC. This encodes CASSQRASGKNEQFF.

This clone has just one count. The chain recombines TRBV5-1 with TRBJ2-3; 7 bases match TRBD2. CDR3 length: 13 residues. Germline V lookup: CDR1 SGHRS, CDR2 YFSETQ. V was pared by 1 base and J by 8 bases, with 4 bases of the junction left unmatched. CDR3 protein: CASSLSSGVTQYF. CDR3 nucleotide sequence: TGCGCCAGCAGCTTGTCTAGCGGCGTTACGCAGTATTTT. Full variable domain (rest looked up from reference TRBV5-1 and TRBJ2-3): KAGVTQTPRYLIKTRGQQVTLSCSPISGHRSVSWYQQTPGQGLQFLFEYFSETQRNKGNFPGRFSGRQFSNSRSEMNVSTLELGDSALYLCASSLSSGVTQYFGPGTRLTVL.

The V and J genes are TRBV5-1 and TRBJ1-2, with D uncertain. In germline, CDR1 is SGHRS, CDR2 YFSETQ. This CDR3 spans 12 amino acids. V lost 4 bases and J 6 bases, leaving 10 bases between the germline ends. CDR3 nucleotide sequence: TGCGCCAGCAGCCCGGATCGGGATGGCTACACCTTC. This sequence encodes CASSPDRDGYTF.

This clone came up a few times. V and J are TRBV4-3 and TRBJ2-4; possibly TRBD2 for D (6 bases). The length of the CDR3 is 16 residues. Germline-derived CDR1 and CDR2 are LGHNA and YSLEER. Trimming pared 0 bases from V and 0 bases from J, leaving 9 bases between. The CDR3 here is CASSQDQEGAKNIQYF. The CDR3 nucleotides are TGCGCCAGCAGCCAAGACCAGGAGGGAGCCAAAAACATTCAGTACTTC.

V gene TRBV2 combines with J gene TRBJ2-7; a weak D match, TRBD1 (5 bases). V was pared by 5 bases and J by 2 bases, with 13 bases between. Per the germline V gene, CDR1 is SNHLY and CDR2 is FYNNEI. CDR3 length: 14 residues. Written as DNA, the CDR3 is TGTGCCAGCAGTTTCGACACACAGGCCTACGAGCAGTACTTC. Translated, it gives CASSFDTQAYEQYF.

V and J are TRBV7-2 and TRBJ2-1, with D tentatively TRBD1 (6 bases). Germline-derived CDR1 and CDR2 are SGHTA and FQGNSA. This CDR3 spans 15 amino acids. V gave up 6 bases and J gave up 0 bases, with 12 bases separating them. The CDR3 region has the DNA TGTGCCAGCAGAGAAAAACAGGGCTCCTACAATGAGCAGTTCTTC. Translating gives CASREKQGSYNEQFF.

DNA of the CDR3: TGTGCCAGCACCCCTGCTGGCAGGGTTAACTATGGCTACACCTTC. Its translation is CASTPAGRVNYGYTF. The V gene is TRBV27, the J gene TRBJ1-2; D may be TRBD1 (5 bases). Trimming removed 7 bases at V and 1 base at J, with 16 bases between. The CDR3 covers 15 residues. Germline lookup yields CDR1 MNHEY and CDR2 SMNVEV (reference sequence).

In regard to this clone: Given a far larger clone just one base away, this is likely a sequencing read error. This CDR3 reads CAWGSGRASVGELFF. CDR3 nucleotides: TGTGCCTGGGGTAGCGGGAGGGCCTCAGTCGGGGAGCTGTTTTTT. The genes are TRBV30 and TRBJ2-2; 11 nucleotides match TRBD2. Germline CDR1 is GTSNPN and CDR2 is SVGIG (reference sequence). The V segment lost 5 bases and the J segment 7 bases; nucleotides outside the gene matches: 9. This CDR3 has 15 residues.

The V call is TRBV5-1, the J call TRBJ2-2; unclear D gene. CDR1 is SGHRS, CDR2 YFSETQ, per germline. The CDR3 runs 14 residues. Trimming stripped 0 bases from V and 1 base from J, with 4 bases between. Here the CDR3 reads CASSLDMNTGELFF. CDR3 DNA sequence: TGCGCCAGCAGCTTGGATATGAACACCGGGGAGCTGTTTTTT.

The V call is TRBV11-2, the J call TRBJ2-3; D may be TRBD2 (5 bases). The CDR3 spans 13 residues. Germline loops: CDR1 SGHAT, CDR2 FQNNGV. Trimming left V 5 bases short and J 7 bases short, with 13 bases between. The CDR3 loop is CASSEEAVNTQYF. Here the CDR3 DNA reads TGTGCCAGCAGCGAAGAAGCGGTGAATACGCAGTATTTT.

The chain recombines TRBV28 with TRBJ2-5; D may be TRBD2 (5 bases). Deletions cut 1 base from V and 4 bases from J, with 7 bases between. Germline CDR1 MDHEN, CDR2 SYDVKM. This CDR3 comprises 13 residues. CDR3 residues: CASSLYGRETQYF. CDR3 coding DNA: TGTGCCAGCAGTTTATATGGGAGAGAGACCCAGTACTTC.

This clone appeared once. The chain employs TRBV29-1 and TRBJ1-2; maybe TRBD1 (5 bases). V lost 0 bases and J 7 bases, leaving 18 bases between the germline ends. From germline, CDR1 is SQVTM and CDR2 ANQGSEA. The CDR3 extends over 15 amino acids. DNA of the CDR3: TGCAGCGTTGAAGAGGGCCCGGGGCCTTTATTTGGCTACACCTTC. Encoded protein: CSVEEGPGPLFGYTF.

The chain joins TRBV6-5 to TRBJ1-1; D is possibly TRBD1 (5 bases). Germline CDR1 reads MNHEY; CDR2 reads SVGAGI. Trimming took 0 bases from V and 7 from J, leaving 15 bases between them. There are 15 residues in the CDR3. In DNA, the CDR3 is TGTGCCAGCAGTTACTCTCTTGGGGGTCTTATTGAAGCTTTCTTT. This codes for CASSYSLGGLIEAFF.

The chain is built from TRBV18 and TRBJ2-1; D is undetermined. V was pared by 4 bases and J by 4 bases, with 11 bases between. CDR3 size: 14 residues. Germline CDR1 KGHSH, CDR2 LQKENI. For the CDR3, the DNA is TGTGCCAGCTCACAGGTTTCAGAATACAATGAGCAGTTCTTC. It encodes CASSQVSEYNEQFF. Using reference TRBV18 and TRBJ2-1 for the parts outside the CDR3, the full variable domain is NAGVMQNPRHLVRRRGQEARLRCSPMKGHSHVYWYRQLPEEGLKFMVYLQKENIIDESGMPKERFSAEFPKEGPSILRIQQVVRGDSAAYFCASSQVSEYNEQFFGPGTRLTVL.

This clone turned up a few times. This chain joins TRBV6-4 and TRBJ2-1; D remains unclear. This CDR3 comprises 13 residues. Germline lookup yields CDR1 MRHNA and CDR2 SNTAGT. V was pared by 0 bases and J by 5 bases, with 5 bases between. The CDR3 DNA is TGTGCCAGCAGTGACTCCCAAAACAATGAGCAGTTCTTC. It yields the protein CASSDSQNNEQFF.

This clone has a single count. The chain links TRBV29-1 to TRBJ1-2; 7 nucleotides agree with TRBD1. Germline CDR1 is SQVTM and CDR2 is ANQGSEA. The CDR3 covers 12 residues. CDR3 DNA sequence: TGCATCCCTACCGGGACAGCTGGTGGCTACACCTTC. Translated, it gives CIPTGTAGGYTF.

The DNA for the CDR3 is TGTGCCAGCAGTTTGACCGGGACTAGCGGCTCCTACGAGCAGTACTTC. It codes for CASSLTGTSGSYEQYF. The chain uses TRBV28 and TRBJ2-7; 11 bases line up with TRBD2. Trimming cost V 3 bases and J 0 bases; bases outside gene matches: 4. This CDR3 comprises 16 residues. The germline gives CDR1 MDHEN, CDR2 SYDVKM.

Notes on this clone: This sample also contains other DNA sequences that code for the same CDR3. The J gene is TRBJ1-4, the V gene TRBV18; 8 bases align to TRBD1. The CDR3 totals 15 residues. V was clipped by 3 bases and J by 2 bases; unmatched bases: 2. Germline assignment: CDR1 KGHSH and CDR2 LQKENI. The CDR3 DNA sequence: TGTGCCAGCTCACCTAGACAGGGGACTAATGAAAAACTGTTTTTT. This codes for CASSPRQGTNEKLFF.

The CDR3 DNA sequence: TGCAGCGTGAAAAAGACAGGGGGCGATACGCAGTATTTT. Translating it yields CSVKKTGGDTQYF. This chain connects TRBV29-1 to TRBJ2-3; 10 bases are a match to TRBD1. Germline CDR1 is SQVTM and CDR2 is ANQGSEA. This CDR3 has 13 residues. After removal of 6 bases from V and 6 bases from J, the junction contained 6 bases not matched to a gene.

This clone was seen a few times. This chain links TRBV2 with TRBJ2-7; D unresolved. The length of the CDR3 is 12 residues. Per the germline V gene, CDR1 is SNHLY and CDR2 is FYNNEI. V was shortened by 6 bases and J by 3 bases, with 9 bases between the two germline ends. CDR3 nucleotide sequence: TGTGCCAGCAGCCTAAACCACTACGAGCAGTACTTC. Amino acid sequence: CASSLNHYEQYF.

The V call is TRBV18, the J call TRBJ1-2, with 9 bases identical to TRBD1. Germline V gives CDR1 KGHSH, CDR2 LQKENI. This CDR3 is 13 amino acids long. V lost 3 bases, J lost 8 bases, and 4 bases stayed unmatched. CDR3 sequence (DNA): TGTGCCAGCTCACCGGGACAGGGTAAAGGCTACACCTTC. Translated: CASSPGQGKGYTF.

The chain uses TRBV9 and TRBJ2-1; the D gene is possibly TRBD1 (5 bases). V lost 0 bases to trimming and J lost 4 bases, with 11 bases between them. This CDR3 is 15 amino acids long. CDR1 is SGDLS, CDR2 YYNGEE, per germline. In DNA, the CDR3 is TGTGCCAGCAGCGTAGCGCAGGGAACATACAATGAGCAGTTCTTC. It encodes CASSVAQGTYNEQFF.

This clone has just a few counts. The V and J genes are TRBV19 and TRBJ1-1; D is uncertain. Per germline, CDR1 LNHDA and CDR2 SQIVND (reference sequence). V was trimmed by 2 bases and J by 1 base, leaving 14 bases between them. This CDR3 is built from 16 residues. Written as DNA, the CDR3 is TGTGCCAGTAGTATATTAGCGGGAGCCAAGAACACTGAAGCTTTCTTT. It yields the protein CASSILAGAKNTEAFF.

The chain employs TRBV6-1 and TRBJ1-4; D remains unclear. The germline V and J ends were trimmed by 0 bases and 3 bases, with 11 bases remaining between them. The CDR3 sequence is 16 residues long. Per germline, CDR1 MNHNS and CDR2 SASEGT. The CDR3 loop is CASSEAEGWANEKLFF. CDR3 nucleotide sequence: TGTGCCAGCAGTGAAGCGGAGGGATGGGCTAATGAAAAACTGTTTTTT.

The V and J genes are TRBV19 and TRBJ1-1; no definite D call. The CDR3 is 16 residues long. The germline CDR1 and CDR2 sequences are LNHDA and SQIVND (reference sequence). V lost 7 bases to trimming and J lost 3 bases, with 21 bases between them. CDR3: CASISHSYPKDTEAFF. The DNA for the CDR3 is TGTGCCAGTATCTCCCATAGTTACCCAAAGGACACTGAAGCTTTCTTT.

The J gene is TRBJ2-2, the V gene TRBV7-9; the D gene is possibly TRBD1 (6 bases). V lost 5 bases and J 2 bases, leaving 9 bases between the germline ends. The length of the CDR3 is 14 residues. The germline gives CDR1 SEHNR, CDR2 FQNEAQ (reference sequence). DNA for the CDR3: TGTGCCAGCAGCCCGGACAGTAACACCGGGGAGCTGTTTTTT. Translating it yields CASSPDSNTGELFF.

The chain carries TRBV7-2 and TRBJ2-1, with 13 nucleotides matching TRBD2. This CDR3 region has 17 residues. The V segment lost 4 bases and the J segment 9 bases; nucleotides outside the gene matches: 12. CDR1 and CDR2 from the germline V gene are SGHTA and FQGNSA. This CDR3 is CASSSRLAGGPGGEQFF. The CDR3 bases are TGTGCCAGCAGCTCTCGACTAGCGGGAGGCCCCGGGGGTGAGCAGTTCTTC.